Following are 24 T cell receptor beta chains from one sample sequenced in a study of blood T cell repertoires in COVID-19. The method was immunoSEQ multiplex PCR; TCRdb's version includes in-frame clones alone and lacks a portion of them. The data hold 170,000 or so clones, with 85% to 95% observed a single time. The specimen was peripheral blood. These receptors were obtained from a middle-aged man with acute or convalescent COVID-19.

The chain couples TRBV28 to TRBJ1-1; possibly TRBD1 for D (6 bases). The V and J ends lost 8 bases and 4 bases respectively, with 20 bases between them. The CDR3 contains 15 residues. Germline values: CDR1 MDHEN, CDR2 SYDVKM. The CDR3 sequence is CASPPGAGVGTEAFF. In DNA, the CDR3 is TGTGCCAGCCCCCCGGGGGCGGGGGTTGGCACTGAAGCTTTCTTT.

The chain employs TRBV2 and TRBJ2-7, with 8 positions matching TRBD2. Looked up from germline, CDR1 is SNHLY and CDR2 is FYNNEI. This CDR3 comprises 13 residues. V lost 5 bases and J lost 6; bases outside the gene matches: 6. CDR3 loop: CASSSSGRGEQYF. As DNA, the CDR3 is TGTGCCAGCAGTTCCAGCGGGAGAGGCGAGCAGTACTTC.

CDR3 sequence: CASSRDTGFGSPLHF. CDR3 in DNA: TGCGCCAGCAGCCGAGATACAGGGTTTGGATCACCCCTCCACTTT. V is TRBV5-1 and J is TRBJ1-6; maybe TRBD1 (6 bases). The CDR3 has 15 amino acids. Trimming removed 4 bases from V and 10 bases from J, with 18 bases in between. Germline lookup yields CDR1 SGHRS and CDR2 YFSETQ.

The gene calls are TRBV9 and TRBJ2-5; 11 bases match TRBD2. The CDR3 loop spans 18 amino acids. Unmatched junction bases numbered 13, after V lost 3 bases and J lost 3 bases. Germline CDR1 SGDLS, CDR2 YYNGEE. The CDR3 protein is CASSGRLAGGPVKETQYF. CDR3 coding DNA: TGTGCCAGCAGCGGAAGGTTAGCGGGAGGGCCAGTGAAAGAGACCCAGTACTTC.

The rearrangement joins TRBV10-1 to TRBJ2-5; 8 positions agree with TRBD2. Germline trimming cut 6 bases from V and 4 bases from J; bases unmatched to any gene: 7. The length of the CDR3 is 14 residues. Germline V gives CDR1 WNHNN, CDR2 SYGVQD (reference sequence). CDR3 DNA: TGCGCCAGCAGCACAGGGACTAGTCCAGAGACCCAGTACTTC. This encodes CASSTGTSPETQYF.

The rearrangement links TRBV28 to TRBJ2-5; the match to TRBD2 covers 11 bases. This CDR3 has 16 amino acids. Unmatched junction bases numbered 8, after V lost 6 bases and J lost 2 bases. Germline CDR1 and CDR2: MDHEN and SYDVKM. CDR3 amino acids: CASSPRLAGLQETQYF. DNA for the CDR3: TGTGCCAGCAGCCCAAGACTAGCGGGGTTGCAAGAGACCCAGTACTTC.

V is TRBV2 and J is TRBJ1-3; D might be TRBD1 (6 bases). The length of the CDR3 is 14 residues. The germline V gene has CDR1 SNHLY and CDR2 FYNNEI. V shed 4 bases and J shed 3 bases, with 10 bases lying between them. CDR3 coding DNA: TGTGCCAGCAGTGTACAGGGAGTTGGAAACACCATATATTTT. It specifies CASSVQGVGNTIYF.

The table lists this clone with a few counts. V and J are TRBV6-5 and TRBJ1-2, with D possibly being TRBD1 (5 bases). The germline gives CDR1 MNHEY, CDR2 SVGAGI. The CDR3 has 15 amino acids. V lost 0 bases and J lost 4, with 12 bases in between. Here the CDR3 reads CASSYSRQGFYGYTF. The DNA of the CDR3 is TGTGCCAGCAGTTACTCGCGTCAGGGTTTCTATGGCTACACCTTC.

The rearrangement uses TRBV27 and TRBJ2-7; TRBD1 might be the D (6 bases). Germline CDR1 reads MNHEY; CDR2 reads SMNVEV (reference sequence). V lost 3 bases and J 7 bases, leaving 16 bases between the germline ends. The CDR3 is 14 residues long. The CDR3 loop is CASSFSQGSREQYF. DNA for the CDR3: TGTGCCAGCAGTTTTAGCCAGGGGTCTCGGGAGCAGTACTTC.

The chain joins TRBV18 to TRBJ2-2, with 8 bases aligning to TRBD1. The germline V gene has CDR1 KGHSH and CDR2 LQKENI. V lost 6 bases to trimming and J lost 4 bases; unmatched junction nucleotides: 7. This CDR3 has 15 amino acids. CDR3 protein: CASSPGQGGTGELFF. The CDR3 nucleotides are TGTGCCAGCTCCCCTGGACAGGGAGGCACCGGGGAGCTGTTTTTT.

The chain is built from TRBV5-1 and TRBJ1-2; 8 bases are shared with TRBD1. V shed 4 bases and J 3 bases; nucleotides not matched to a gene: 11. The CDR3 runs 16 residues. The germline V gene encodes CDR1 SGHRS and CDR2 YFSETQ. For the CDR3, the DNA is TGCGCCAGCAGCCGGAACTCCGGACAGGGATACTATGGCTACACCTTC. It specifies CASSRNSGQGYYGYTF.

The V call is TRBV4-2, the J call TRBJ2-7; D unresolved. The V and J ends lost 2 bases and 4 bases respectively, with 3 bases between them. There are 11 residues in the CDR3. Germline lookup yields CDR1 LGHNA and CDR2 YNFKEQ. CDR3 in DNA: TGTGCCAGCAGCCAACATTACGAGCAGTACTTC. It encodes CASSQHYEQYF.

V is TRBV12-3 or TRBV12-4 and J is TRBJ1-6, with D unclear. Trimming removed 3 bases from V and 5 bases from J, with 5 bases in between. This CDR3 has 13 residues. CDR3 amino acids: CASSFPDNSPLHF. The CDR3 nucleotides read TGTGCCAGCAGTTTCCCCGATAATTCACCCCTCCACTTT.

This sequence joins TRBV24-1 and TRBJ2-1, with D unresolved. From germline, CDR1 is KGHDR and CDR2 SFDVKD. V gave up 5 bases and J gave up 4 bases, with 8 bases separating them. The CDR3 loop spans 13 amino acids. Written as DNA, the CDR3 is TGTGCCACCAGTGGTCGGGTATACAATGAGCAGTTCTTC. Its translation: CATSGRVYNEQFF.

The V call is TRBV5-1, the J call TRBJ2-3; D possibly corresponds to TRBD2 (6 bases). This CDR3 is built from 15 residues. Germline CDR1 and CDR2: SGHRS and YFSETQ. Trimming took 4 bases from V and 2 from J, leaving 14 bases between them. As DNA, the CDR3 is TGCGCCAGCAGCCGGGACTCCGGATCCACAGATACGCAGTATTTT. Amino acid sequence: CASSRDSGSTDTQYF.

CDR3 sequence: CASSNKQGVAKNIQYF. CDR3 nucleotides: TGTGCCAGTAGTAACAAACAGGGGGTAGCCAAAAACATTCAGTACTTC. The chain joins TRBV19 to TRBJ2-4; TRBD1 matches at 8 bases. CDR3 length: 16 amino acids. Germline CDR1 reads LNHDA; CDR2 reads SQIVND (reference sequence). After removal of 4 bases from V and 0 bases from J, the junction contained 5 bases not matched to a gene.

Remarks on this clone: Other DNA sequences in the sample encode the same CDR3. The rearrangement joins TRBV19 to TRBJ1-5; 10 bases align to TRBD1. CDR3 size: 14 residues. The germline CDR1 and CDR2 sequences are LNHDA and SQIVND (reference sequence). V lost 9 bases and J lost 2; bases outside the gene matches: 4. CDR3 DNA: TGTGCCAGCTCCGGGACAGGGGGCAATCAGCCCCAGCATTTT. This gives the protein CASSGTGGNQPQHF.

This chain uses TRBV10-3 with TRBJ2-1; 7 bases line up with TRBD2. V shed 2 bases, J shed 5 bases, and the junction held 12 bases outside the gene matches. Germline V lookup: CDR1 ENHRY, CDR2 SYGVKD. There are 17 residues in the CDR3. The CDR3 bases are TGTGCCATCAGTGAGCTAGATGGGTCTAGCGGCAACAATGAGCAGTTCTTC. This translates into CAISELDGSSGNNEQFF.

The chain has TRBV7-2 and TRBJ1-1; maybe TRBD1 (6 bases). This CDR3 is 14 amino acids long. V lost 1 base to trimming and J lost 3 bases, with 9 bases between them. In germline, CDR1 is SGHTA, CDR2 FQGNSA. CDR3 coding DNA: TGTGCCAGCAGCTTAGGGGGGGGCGACACTGAAGCTTTCTTT. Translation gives CASSLGGGDTEAFF.

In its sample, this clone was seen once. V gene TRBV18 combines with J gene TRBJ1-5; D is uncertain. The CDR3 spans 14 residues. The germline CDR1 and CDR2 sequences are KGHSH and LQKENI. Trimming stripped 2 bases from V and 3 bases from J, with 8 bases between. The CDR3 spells CASSPGQVNQPQHF. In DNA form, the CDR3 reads TGTGCCAGCTCACCAGGCCAGGTCAATCAGCCCCAGCATTTT.

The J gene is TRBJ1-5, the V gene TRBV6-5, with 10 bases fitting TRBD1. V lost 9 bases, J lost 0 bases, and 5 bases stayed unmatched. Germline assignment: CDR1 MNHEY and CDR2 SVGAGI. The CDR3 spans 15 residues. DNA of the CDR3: TGTGCCAGTCAGGACAGGGGGTATAGCAATCAGCCCCAGCATTTT. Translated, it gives CASQDRGYSNQPQHF.

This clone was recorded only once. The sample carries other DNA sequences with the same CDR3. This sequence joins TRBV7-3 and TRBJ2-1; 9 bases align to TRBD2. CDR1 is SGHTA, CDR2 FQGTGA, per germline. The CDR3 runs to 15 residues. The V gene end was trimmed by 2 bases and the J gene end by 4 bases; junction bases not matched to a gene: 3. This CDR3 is CASSLLAGLYNEQFF. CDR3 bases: TGTGCCAGCAGCTTACTAGCGGGGCTTTACAATGAGCAGTTCTTC.

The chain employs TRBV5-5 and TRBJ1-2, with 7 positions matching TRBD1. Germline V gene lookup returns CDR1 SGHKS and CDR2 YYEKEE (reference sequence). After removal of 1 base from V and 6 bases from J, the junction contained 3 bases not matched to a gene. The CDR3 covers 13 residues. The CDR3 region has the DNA TGTGCCAGCAGCTTGATAGGGGGCGATGGCTACACCTTC. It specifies CASSLIGGDGYTF.

The CDR3 region is CASSPEGHPLHF. The CDR3 region has the DNA TGTGCCAGCAGCCCGGAGGGGCATCCCCTCCACTTT. V is TRBV7-9 and J is TRBJ1-6, with D possibly being TRBD1 (5 bases). Between the trimmed V and J ends, which lost 5 bases and 13 bases, there was a span of 12 bases. The CDR3 has 12 residues. Per germline, CDR1 SEHNR and CDR2 FQNEAQ (reference sequence).